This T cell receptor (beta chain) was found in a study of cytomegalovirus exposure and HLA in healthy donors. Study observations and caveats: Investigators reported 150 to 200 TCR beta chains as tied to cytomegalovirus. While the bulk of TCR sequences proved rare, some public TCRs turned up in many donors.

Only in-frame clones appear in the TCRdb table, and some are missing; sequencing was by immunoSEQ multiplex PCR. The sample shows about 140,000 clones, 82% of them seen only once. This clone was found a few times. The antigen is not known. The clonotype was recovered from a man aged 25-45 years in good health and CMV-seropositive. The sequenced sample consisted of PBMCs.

In DNA, the CDR3 is TGTGCCAGCTCACCCTGGGCAGGGGGGAACGAGCAGTACTTC. It is translated as CASSPWAGGNEQYF. The rearrangement uses TRBV18 and TRBJ2-7; a possible D gene is TRBD1 (7 bases). Deletions cut 3 bases from V and 5 bases from J, with 14 bases between. The V gene's germline CDR1 is KGHSH and CDR2 LQKENI. The CDR3 spans 14 residues.